This T cell receptor beta chain was captured by sequencing in a study of blood T cell repertoires in COVID-19. Study overall: Specimens from acute and convalescent COVID-19 originated in the United States, Italy and Spain. PBMCs, B-cell-depleted T cells, or T cells were the source of the cDNA or gDNA that made up the material.

TCRdb's table, derived via immunoSEQ multiplex PCR, lists solely in-frame clones and lacks some. The sample lists fewer than 65,000 clones, around four fifths occurring once. Trimming removed 5 bases from V and 5 bases from J; junction bases left unmatched: 9. CDR3 length equals 15 residues. Germline V CDR1 and CDR2: SGHTA, FQGNSA. The chain combines TRBV7-2 with TRBJ2-1, with 7 bases aligning to TRBD2. The specimen sequenced was peripheral blood. This receptor was taken from a human donor in a cohort sampled during active COVID-19. The CDR3 here is CASSLGLVTHNEQFF. The CDR3 DNA reads as TGTGCCAGCAGCCTTGGACTAGTAACCCACAATGAGCAGTTCTTC.